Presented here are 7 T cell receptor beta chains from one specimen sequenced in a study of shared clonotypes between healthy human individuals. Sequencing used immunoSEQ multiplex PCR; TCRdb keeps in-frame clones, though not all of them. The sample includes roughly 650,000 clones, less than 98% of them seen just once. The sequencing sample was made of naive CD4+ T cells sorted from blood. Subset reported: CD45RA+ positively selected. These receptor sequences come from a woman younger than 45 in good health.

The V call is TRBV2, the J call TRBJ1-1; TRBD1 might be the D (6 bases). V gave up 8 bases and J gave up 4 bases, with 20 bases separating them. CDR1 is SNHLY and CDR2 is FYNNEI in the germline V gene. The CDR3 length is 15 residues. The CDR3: CASAAAGVFSTEAFF. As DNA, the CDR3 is TGTGCCAGCGCCGCGGCAGGGGTGTTTAGCACTGAAGCTTTCTTT.

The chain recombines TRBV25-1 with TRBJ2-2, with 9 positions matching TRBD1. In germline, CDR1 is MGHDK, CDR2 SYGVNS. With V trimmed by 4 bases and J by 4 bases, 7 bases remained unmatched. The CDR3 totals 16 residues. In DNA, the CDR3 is TGTGCCAGCAGTGCGTCGGACAGGGGACCCACCGGGGAGCTGTTTTTT. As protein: CASSASDRGPTGELFF.

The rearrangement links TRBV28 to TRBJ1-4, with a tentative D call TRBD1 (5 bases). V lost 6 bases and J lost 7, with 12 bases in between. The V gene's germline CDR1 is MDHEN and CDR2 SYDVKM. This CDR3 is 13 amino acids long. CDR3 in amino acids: CASRPGRVEKLFF. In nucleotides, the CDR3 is TGTGCCAGCAGACCGGGACGGGTTGAAAAACTGTTTTTT.

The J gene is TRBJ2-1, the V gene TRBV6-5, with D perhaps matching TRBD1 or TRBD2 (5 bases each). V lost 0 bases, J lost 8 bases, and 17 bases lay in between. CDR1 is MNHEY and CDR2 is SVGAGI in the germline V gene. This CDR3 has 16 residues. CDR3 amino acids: CASSYSGLAKRDEQFF. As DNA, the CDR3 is TGTGCCAGCAGTTACTCGGGGCTAGCAAAGAGGGATGAGCAGTTCTTC.

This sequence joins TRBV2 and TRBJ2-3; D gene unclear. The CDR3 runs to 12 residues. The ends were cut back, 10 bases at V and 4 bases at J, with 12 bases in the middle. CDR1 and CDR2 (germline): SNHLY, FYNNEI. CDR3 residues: CAIRADPDTQYF. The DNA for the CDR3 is TGTGCCATAAGGGCGGATCCAGATACGCAGTATTTT. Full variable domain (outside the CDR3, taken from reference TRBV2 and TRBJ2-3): EPEVTQTPSHQVTQMGQEVILRCVPISNHLYFYWYRQILGQKVEFLVSFYNNEISEKSEIFDDQFSVERPDGSNFTLKIRSTKLEDSAMYFCAIRADPDTQYFGPGTRLTVL.

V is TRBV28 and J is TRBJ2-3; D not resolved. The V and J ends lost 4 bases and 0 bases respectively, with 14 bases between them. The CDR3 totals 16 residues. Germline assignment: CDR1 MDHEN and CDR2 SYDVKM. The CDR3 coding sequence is TGTGCCAGCAGTTCCCCAGGTTACTTCAGCACAGATACGCAGTATTTT. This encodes CASSSPGYFSTDTQYF.

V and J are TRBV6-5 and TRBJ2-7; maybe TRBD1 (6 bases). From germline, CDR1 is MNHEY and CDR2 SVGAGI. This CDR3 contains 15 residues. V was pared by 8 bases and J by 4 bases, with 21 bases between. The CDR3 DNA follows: TGTGCCAGCCAACTACGCCTGGGGGCCGGATACGAGCAGTACTTC. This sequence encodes CASQLRLGAGYEQYF.